The 9 T cell receptor beta chains given below trace back to one sample, sequenced in a study of OX40 agonist ivuxolimab in advanced cancers. Profiled with immunoSEQ multiplex PCR; TCRdb holds only in-frame clones, not every one. Among about 26,000 clones listed, around four fifths were seen once. The sample consisted of CD4+ or CD8+ T cells sorted from blood, taken in a trial of the OX40 agonist ivuxolimab. The receptors here all came from an adult with an advanced solid tumor such as melanoma, head and neck, liver or kidney cancer.

The chain carries TRBV11-2 and TRBJ2-5, with 7 nucleotides matching TRBD2. The CDR3 spans 15 residues. Germline V CDR1 and CDR2: SGHAT, FQNNGV. V lost 0 bases to trimming and J lost 5 bases; unmatched junction nucleotides: 6. The CDR3 region is CASSLDPTSAETQYF. CDR3 DNA: TGTGCCAGCAGCTTAGATCCCACTAGCGCGGAGACCCAGTACTTC.

In this sample, this clone is medium-sized. J is TRBJ2-7 and V is TRBV4-1, with TRBD1 matching 9 bases. The CDR3 runs 17 residues. CDR1 is MGHRA and CDR2 is YSYEKL in the germline V gene. V dropped 0 bases and J dropped 6; count of bases not matched to a gene: 12. The CDR3 coding sequence is TGCGCCAGCAGCCAAGATGGATGGGGACAGGGAGCGAGCGAGCAGTACTTC. Encoded protein: CASSQDGWGQGASEQYF.

The chain joins TRBV6-5 to TRBJ1-3; the D gene is possibly TRBD1 (6 bases). Trimming stripped 2 bases from V and 2 bases from J, with 10 bases between. The CDR3 loop spans 15 amino acids. The germline V gene encodes CDR1 MNHEY and CDR2 SVGAGI. The CDR3 sequence is CASSYGQSTGNTIYF. The CDR3 DNA reads TGTGCCAGCAGTTACGGACAGAGCACTGGAAACACCATATATTTT.

This clone was recorded only once. The V gene is TRBV7-9, the J gene TRBJ2-3; no clear D gene. CDR3 length: 15 amino acids. The V gene's germline CDR1 is SEHNR and CDR2 FQNEAQ (reference sequence). Trimming left V 5 bases short and J 4 bases short, with 16 bases between. The CDR3 coding sequence is TGTGCCAGCAGCCAGGCCACCTCACCGGCAGATACGCAGTATTTT. Its translation: CASSQATSPADTQYF.

The table lists this clone with a count of one. The chain recombines TRBV9 with TRBJ2-7, with D possibly matching TRBD1 (6 bases). Trimming cost V 4 bases and J 7 bases, with 24 bases left between them. The CDR3 is made up of 16 amino acids. CDR1 SGDLS and CDR2 YYNGEE come from the germline V gene. CDR3 nucleotide sequence: TGTGCCAGCAGCCCCTCGGTAGGGGGAAATTCGGGAGAGCAGTACTTC. The encoded protein is CASSPSVGGNSGEQYF. The entire variable domain, with the rest obtained from reference TRBV9 and TRBJ2-7, is as follows: DSGVTQTPKHLITATGQRVTLRCSPRSGDLSVYWYQQSLDQGLQFLIQYYNGEERAKGNILERFSAQQFPDLHSELNLSSLELGDSALYFCASSPSVGGNSGEQYFGPGTRLTVT.

This chain connects TRBV6-6 to TRBJ2-7, with D unresolved. The ends were cut back, 6 bases at V and 3 bases at J, with 9 bases in the middle. Per the germline V gene, CDR1 is MNHNY and CDR2 is SVGAGI (reference sequence). This CDR3 comprises 12 residues. DNA for the CDR3: TGTGCCAGCAGGCCAACCTTCTACGAGCAGTACTTC. Encoded protein: CASRPTFYEQYF.

This chain links TRBV7-9 with TRBJ2-5; 8 bases line up with TRBD2. This CDR3 region has 16 residues. V was pared by 5 bases and J by 1 base, with 9 bases of the junction left unmatched. Per the germline V gene, CDR1 is SEHNR and CDR2 is FQNEAQ (reference sequence). The CDR3 DNA reads as TGTGCCAGCAGCCCCGGGGGGGGGCAGTTCCAAGAGACCCAGTACTTC. This gives the protein CASSPGGGQFQETQYF.

This clone was picked up one time. This chain links TRBV27 with TRBJ2-7; the D gene is possibly TRBD1 (5 bases). Trimming removed 6 bases from V and 10 bases from J, with 19 bases in between. This CDR3 region has 13 residues. Germline values: CDR1 MNHEY, CDR2 SMNVEV (reference sequence). CDR3 protein: CASSLTPSQVQYF. Written as DNA, the CDR3 is TGTGCCAGCAGCCTAACGCCCTCACAGGTTCAGTACTTC.

By share of the sample, this clone is medium-sized. The chain carries TRBV7-9 and TRBJ2-5; D perhaps matches TRBD1 (5 bases). The germline gives CDR1 SEHNR, CDR2 FQNEAQ (reference sequence). V dropped 5 bases and J dropped 3 bases, with 16 bases sitting between them. CDR3 length equals 15 residues. The CDR3, as DNA: TGTGCCAGCAGCCCCCGGACAAATCTGAAAGAGACCCAGTACTTC. As protein: CASSPRTNLKETQYF.